Included here is one TCR beta chain sequence, with context. The antigen it recognizes is unknown. Per-base qualities were not stored, and no clone one base away is much larger. CDR1 KGHDR and CDR2 SFDVKD were looked up in the germline V gene. The cysteine opens and the phenylalanine closes a CDR3 of 17 amino acids. Only the CDR3 portion is preserved as DNA: 51 bases, with reading frame beginning at the first base. The junction shows trimming of 3 bases on V and 5 bases on J, plus 20 bases between the germline ends. The library was made by PCR. The instrument was an Illumina HiSeq 2500. Molecular barcoding was employed in the preparation of TCR libraries, with unique molecular identifiers being used to normalize TCRbeta repertoire quantification. TCRdb took the public reads, trimmed them with fastp at Q25, ran MiXCR for clone calling and kept in-frame beta chains. Duplicate CDR3 protein sequences are folded into a single record with the most common DNA and genes. The sample table holds fewer than 400,000 distinct CDR3 sequences, of which more than 20% were seen once. About 10% of the sample belongs to the ten largest clones.

The sample belongs to a study of T-cell reconstitution after alpha-beta-depleted transplantation in children (dated by TCRdb to 2016 to 2017). Study-level background: T-cell immune reconstitution after TCRalphabeta/CD19-depleted allogeneic hematopoietic cell transplantation in children was quantitatively tracked in the study by means of TCR repertoire profiling.

Broader findings and caveats from the paper: About two months after transplant, the apparently early recovery of alphabetaT-cell counts reportedly depended on just several hundred clones that had expanded rapidly and came from non-depleted graft cells. In some patients, the high TCRbeta diversity seen at day 60 was put down to recipient T cells and intrathymic progenitors that had survived conditioning. Hyperexpanded clone frequencies declined over subsequent months; after one year, T-cell counts and TCRbeta diversity were mostly attributed to newly produced T cells.

The treatment or condition label, read with the paper, signifies: allogeneic hematopoietic cell transplantation with graft depleted of TCRalphabeta T cells and CD19 B cells. TCRalphabeta/CD19-depleted allogeneic hematopoietic cell grafts were given to the transplant recipients, all of whom were children. The input for sequencing was PBMCs, mostly from graft donor cells, taken 180 days after TCRalphabeta/CD19-depleted stem cell transplant. The chain is made from TRBV24-1 and TRBJ2-3; the D assignment is uncertain and may be TRBD1 or TRBD2, with 6 bases supporting each. The TCR sequence derives from a male patient under 18 who had a stem cell transplant for acute lymphoblastic leukemia, so the T cells may come from the graft donor. The DNA reads as follows: TGTGCCACCAGTGATGAGACAGGAGAGCGGGCTCAAGATACGCAGTATTTT. It codes for CATSDETGERAQDTQYF.